This T cell receptor beta chain was captured in a study of blood T cells in healthy people across ages. Russia was home to the donors, healthy Caucasian individuals aged 6 to 90. Together with a sample-barcoded 5' primer, a J-beta primer mix was included in a second PCR lasting 7 to 11 cycles. Researchers report that a template-switch adaptor with 12 random nucleotides tagged each cDNA molecule. TCRdb reprocessed the 5' RACE reads via MiXCR and lists one record per CDR3 protein. The sample has around 1,000,000 distinct CDR3 sequences, under 40% seen once. The sample taken for sequencing was blood. This receptor was obtained from a man aged 18-30 years in good health.

CDR3 sequence reads: CASSWMTGTNEKLFF. CDR3 coding DNA: TGTGCCAGCAGCTGGATGACAGGGACTAATGAAAAACTGTTTTTT. This chain links TRBV6-2 or TRBV6-3 with TRBJ1-4, with TRBD1 matching over 7 bases. Germline assignment: CDR1 MNHEY and CDR2 SVGEGT. V was clipped by 6 bases and J by 2 bases; unmatched bases: 6. The CDR3 contains 15 residues.